The clone carrying this TCR beta chain has a count of ten or more. What it binds is unknown. Template-switching 5'RACE yielded the TCR cDNA; a universal primer site and UMIs were added in the process. TCRdb reprocessed the 5' RACE reads with MiXCR, giving one entry per CDR3 protein. This sample carries around 300,000 distinct CDR3 sequences, roughly 4% of them seen once, and the ten largest clones take around 24%. The CDR3 is 12 amino acids. V was clipped by 10 bases and J by 10 bases, with 17 bases between them. CDR1 is KGHSH, CDR2 LQKENI, per germline. The sample originates from a study of T cells after yellow fever vaccination. General study results and limits: The study found a weaker secondary response that peaked faster, day 5 versus 15.

The source is a man in his late teens or twenties who received the YFV17D yellow fever vaccine. The chain uses TRBV18 and TRBJ2-1, with TRBD2 as a possible D gene (6 bases). Sequenced material: PBMCs, taken 5 days after the yellow fever booster vaccination. The CDR3 DNA sequence: TGTGCCACCGCGTATGAGGGGAGGGAGCAGTTCTTC. It is translated as CATAYEGREQFF.